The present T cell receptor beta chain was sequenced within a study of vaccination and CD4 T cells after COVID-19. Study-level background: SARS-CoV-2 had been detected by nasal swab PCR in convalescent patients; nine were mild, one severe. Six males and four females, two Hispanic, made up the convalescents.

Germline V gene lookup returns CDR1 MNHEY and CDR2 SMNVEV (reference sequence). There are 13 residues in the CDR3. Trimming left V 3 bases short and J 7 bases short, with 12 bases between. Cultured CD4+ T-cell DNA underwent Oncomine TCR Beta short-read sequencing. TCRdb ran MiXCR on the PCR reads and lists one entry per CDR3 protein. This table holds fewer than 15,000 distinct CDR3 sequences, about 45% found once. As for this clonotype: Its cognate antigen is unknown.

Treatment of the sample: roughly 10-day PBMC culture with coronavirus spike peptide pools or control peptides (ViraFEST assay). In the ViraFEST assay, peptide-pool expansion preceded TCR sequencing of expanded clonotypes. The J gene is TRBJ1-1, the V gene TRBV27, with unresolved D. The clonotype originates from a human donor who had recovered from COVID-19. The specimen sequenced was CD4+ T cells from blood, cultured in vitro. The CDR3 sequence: CASSFWGVVEAFF. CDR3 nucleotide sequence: TGTGCCAGCAGTTTCTGGGGAGTTGTTGAAGCTTTCTTT.